Shown below are 22 T cell receptor beta chains from a single sample sequenced in a study of identical twins. Each CDR3 protein gets one entry after TCRdb re-called the 5' RACE reads with MiXCR. The sample includes 450,000 or so distinct CDR3 sequences, over 12% of them seen just once. These data are also associated with another study on yellow fever vaccine responses in identical twins.

The specimen sequenced was CD4+ T cells sorted from blood. These receptors all stem from a woman aged 18-30 years in good health.

The chain uses TRBV20-1 and TRBJ2-7; D gene ambiguous. Germline values: CDR1 DFQATT, CDR2 SNEGSKA (reference sequence). V dropped 0 bases and J dropped 2 bases, with 11 bases sitting between them. CDR3 length: 14 residues. CDR3 bases: TGCAGTGCTAGAGATACGGCGTCCGCCTACGAGCAGTACTTC. It is translated as CSARDTASAYEQYF.

This clonotype came up a few times. V usage is TRBV5-1 and J usage is TRBJ1-1, with a tentative D call TRBD1 (5 bases). This CDR3 is 13 amino acids long. V lost 0 bases to trimming and J lost 5 bases, with 8 bases between them. Germline V CDR1 and CDR2: SGHRS, YFSETQ. This CDR3 reads CASSLEGLTEAFF. The DNA of the CDR3 is TGCGCCAGCAGCTTGGAGGGACTAACTGAAGCTTTCTTT. The full variable domain, in which reference TRBV5-1 and TRBJ1-1 provide the parts outside the CDR3, is KAGVTQTPRYLIKTRGQQVTLSCSPISGHRSVSWYQQTPGQGLQFLFEYFSETQRNKGNFPGRFSGRQFSNSRSEMNVSTLELGDSALYLCASSLEGLTEAFFGQGTRLTVV.

V and J are TRBV6-2 or TRBV6-3 and TRBJ2-2; no firm D call. Trimming removed 8 bases from V and 4 bases from J, with 11 bases in between. The CDR3 is 13 amino acids. Germline loops: CDR1 MNHEY, CDR2 SVGEGT. CDR3 sequence (DNA): TGTGCCAGCTTCCTATGGGGCACCGGGGAGCTGTTTTTT. Encoded protein: CASFLWGTGELFF.

The gene calls are TRBV6-2 or TRBV6-3 and TRBJ2-7; D gene ambiguous. The V end lost 0 bases, the J end lost 3 bases, and 3 bases lay between the germline ends. In germline, CDR1 is MNHEY, CDR2 SVGEGT. The CDR3 is made up of 12 amino acids. The CDR3 sequence is CASSYSIYEQYF. The CDR3, as DNA: TGTGCCAGCAGTTACTCGATCTACGAGCAGTACTTC.

The chain is built from TRBV10-3 and TRBJ2-7, with D perhaps matching TRBD2 (6 bases). Germline V gene sequence: CDR1 ENHRY, CDR2 SYGVKD. The CDR3 length is 16 residues. Trimming removed 0 bases at V and 3 bases at J, with 15 bases between. The CDR3 DNA sequence: TGTGCCATCAGTGAGTCCACGGGACTCACCAACTACGAGCAGTACTTC. Amino acid sequence: CAISESTGLTNYEQYF.

The V call is TRBV5-1, the J call TRBJ2-2; D uncertain. V was pared by 3 bases and J by 5 bases, with 8 bases between. Germline assignment: CDR1 SGHRS and CDR2 YFSETQ. The CDR3 consists of 13 residues. CDR3 amino acids: CASSSEGTGELFF. In nucleotides, the CDR3 is TGCGCCAGCAGCTCGGAAGGAACCGGGGAGCTGTTTTTT. The whole variable domain, remainder taken from reference TRBV5-1 and TRBJ2-2, is KAGVTQTPRYLIKTRGQQVTLSCSPISGHRSVSWYQQTPGQGLQFLFEYFSETQRNKGNFPGRFSGRQFSNSRSEMNVSTLELGDSALYLCASSSEGTGELFFGEGSRLTVL.

V gene TRBV6-5 combines with J gene TRBJ2-1, with a possible D match to TRBD2 (6 bases). V was pared by 2 bases and J by 6 bases, with 14 bases between. CDR3 size: 15 residues. Germline CDR1 MNHEY, CDR2 SVGAGI. DNA of the CDR3: TGTGCCAGCAGTTACGGGGGGACGGGGTCCAATGAGCAGTTCTTC. Its translation is CASSYGGTGSNEQFF.

This clonotype was detected only once. The rearrangement joins TRBV12-3 or TRBV12-4 to TRBJ2-5, with 8 bases that match TRBD1. This CDR3 has 13 amino acids. Unmatched junction bases numbered 5, after V lost 6 bases and J lost 5 bases. The CDR3 nucleotides read TGTGCCAGCAGACGGACAGGGATTGAGACCCAGTACTTC. As protein: CASRRTGIETQYF.

This clonotype has just a few counts. This chain uses TRBV24-1 with TRBJ2-3; 12 bases fit TRBD2. Germline lookup yields CDR1 KGHDR and CDR2 SFDVKD. The CDR3 totals 16 residues. V was pared by 1 base and J by 9 bases, with 7 bases of the junction left unmatched. CDR3 sequence reads: CATSDLGLAGPTTQYF. CDR3 coding DNA: TGTGCCACCAGTGATTTAGGACTAGCGGGACCCACGACGCAGTATTTT.

This clonotype has only a few counts. The chain carries TRBV10-3 and TRBJ2-4, with no clear D. This CDR3 is 15 amino acids long. The V gene lost 3 bases and the J gene lost 0 bases, with 9 bases spanning the gap. Germline V gene data show CDR1 as ENHRY and CDR2 as SYGVKD. The CDR3: CAISEVVGAKNIQYF. In nucleotides, the CDR3 is TGTGCCATCAGTGAAGTGGTCGGAGCCAAAAACATTCAGTACTTC.

This chain links TRBV14 with TRBJ1-2; 7 bases are a match to TRBD1. Germline values: CDR1 SGHDN, CDR2 FVKESK. Germline trimming cut 0 bases from V and 9 bases from J; bases unmatched to any gene: 13. This CDR3 has 16 residues. In nucleotides, the CDR3 is TGTGCCAGCAGCCAAGAAGTCCCCACAGGGGCCGCGCGCTACACCTTC. Protein product: CASSQEVPTGAARYTF.

The table lists this clonotype with a few counts. CDR3 coding DNA: TGTGCCAGCAGCCAAGAAGAGCGGACAGCTAAGCAGTACTTC. This codes for CASSQEERTAKQYF. The chain is built from TRBV3-1 and TRBJ2-7, with D perhaps matching TRBD1 (6 bases). This CDR3 has 14 residues. In germline, CDR1 is LGHDT, CDR2 YNNKEL (reference sequence). The V gene lost 0 bases and the J gene lost 8 bases, with 14 bases spanning the gap.

This clonotype appeared a few times. The J gene is TRBJ2-2, the V gene TRBV28; 13 bases line up with TRBD2. V lost 1 base, J lost 4 bases, and 3 bases stayed unmatched. CDR1 is MDHEN, CDR2 SYDVKM, per germline. This CDR3 is 17 amino acids long. The DNA of the CDR3 is TGTGCCAGCAGTTTATTTGGGACTAGCGGGGCCACCGGGGAGCTGTTTTTT. Encoded protein: CASSLFGTSGATGELFF.

About this clonotype itself: The germline gene is not matched at one end of the junction; a read error may be the cause. CDR3 loop: CASSSHRWTGETQYF. CDR3 coding DNA: TGTGCTAGCAGCTCCCACAGATGGACGGGAGAGACCCAGTACTTC. The J gene is TRBJ2-5, the V gene TRBV7-7, with no clear D. The CDR3 consists of 15 residues. In germline, CDR1 is SSHAT, CDR2 FNYEAQ (reference sequence). Full variable domain (missing parts from reference TRBV7-7 and TRBJ2-5): GAGVSQSPRYKVTKRGQDVTLRCDPISSHATLYWYQQALGQGPEFLTYFNYEAQPDKSGLPSDRFSAERPEGSISTLTIQRTEQRDSAMYRCASSSHRWTGETQYFGPGTRLLVL.

The rearrangement links TRBV24-1 to TRBJ2-3; D perhaps matches TRBD2 (5 bases). The CDR3 runs 13 residues. Germline CDR1 is KGHDR and CDR2 is SFDVKD. V was shortened by 4 bases and J by 6 bases, with 10 bases between the two germline ends. Here the CDR3 DNA reads TGTGCCACCAGTGAGTCCGGGATGGATACGCAGTATTTT. It translates to CATSESGMDTQYF.

J is TRBJ2-7 and V is TRBV20-1; D gene unclear. Germline-derived CDR1 and CDR2 are DFQATT and SNEGSKA (reference sequence). V lost 3 bases to trimming and J lost 4 bases, with 10 bases between them. The CDR3 length is 12 residues. CDR3 sequence: CSARWIQYEQYF. CDR3 bases: TGCAGTGCTAGGTGGATTCAATACGAGCAGTACTTC.

The J gene is TRBJ2-3, the V gene TRBV20-1; D unclear. This CDR3 comprises 13 residues. The germline V gene encodes CDR1 DFQATT and CDR2 SNEGSKA (reference sequence). Deletions cut 1 base from V and 5 bases from J, with 10 bases between. The CDR3 here is CSARGGGRDTQYF. The CDR3 region has the DNA TGCAGTGCTAGAGGCGGCGGACGAGATACGCAGTATTTT.

The J gene is TRBJ2-4, the V gene TRBV12-3 or TRBV12-4; tentatively, D is TRBD2 (6 bases). The CDR3 length is 17 residues. Deletions cut 0 bases from V and 3 bases from J, with 15 bases between. The CDR3 DNA reads as TGTGCCAGCAGTTTAGCGGAATCCAAGGAGGGCAAAAACATTCAGTACTTC. As protein: CASSLAESKEGKNIQYF.

This clonotype has only a few counts. The chain links TRBV7-2 to TRBJ2-2; no clear D gene. This CDR3 is 15 amino acids long. V shed 5 bases and J shed 0 bases, with 10 bases lying between them. CDR1 SGHTA and CDR2 FQGNSA come from the germline V gene. This CDR3 is CASSPLRTNTGELFF. The CDR3 DNA follows: TGTGCCAGCAGCCCCCTTAGAACGAACACCGGGGAGCTGTTTTTT.

This clonotype was recorded at least ten times. The chain recombines TRBV4-3 with TRBJ2-1, with TRBD2 matching over 9 bases. The CDR3 is made up of 16 amino acids. V was pared by 3 bases and J by 3 bases, with 6 bases of the junction left unmatched. Germline V gives CDR1 LGHNA, CDR2 YSLEER. DNA for the CDR3: TGCGCCAGCAGCCAGGGGAGACTAGCGGTCTACAATGAGCAGTTCTTC. Its translation is CASSQGRLAVYNEQFF.

The chain uses TRBV4-3 and TRBJ2-2, with TRBD2 identical over 9 bases. V was pared by 4 bases and J by 5 bases, with 8 bases of the junction left unmatched. The CDR3 spans 16 residues. Germline-derived CDR1 and CDR2 are LGHNA and YSLEER. CDR3 coding DNA: TGCGCCAGCAGCCGATCGCGGGAGGGCCAGACCGGGGAGCTGTTTTTT. The encoded protein is CASSRSREGQTGELFF.

This clonotype turned up a few times. The chain links TRBV12-3 or TRBV12-4 to TRBJ2-7; D ambiguous. V lost 5 bases and J lost 3, with 11 bases in between. This CDR3 is 13 amino acids long. This CDR3 is CASSVTVGYEQYF. CDR3 nucleotide sequence: TGTGCCAGCAGTGTGACTGTAGGCTACGAGCAGTACTTC.